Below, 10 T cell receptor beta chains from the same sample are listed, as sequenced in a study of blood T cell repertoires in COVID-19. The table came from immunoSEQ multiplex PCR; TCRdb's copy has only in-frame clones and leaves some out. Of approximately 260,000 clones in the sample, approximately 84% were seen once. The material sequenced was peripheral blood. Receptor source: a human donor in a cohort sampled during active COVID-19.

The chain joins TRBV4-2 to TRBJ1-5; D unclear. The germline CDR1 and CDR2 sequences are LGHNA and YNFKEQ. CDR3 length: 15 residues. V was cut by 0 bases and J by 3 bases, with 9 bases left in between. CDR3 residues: CASSQDRNYNQPQHF. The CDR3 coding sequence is TGTGCCAGCAGCCAAGATAGAAACTACAATCAGCCCCAGCATTTT.

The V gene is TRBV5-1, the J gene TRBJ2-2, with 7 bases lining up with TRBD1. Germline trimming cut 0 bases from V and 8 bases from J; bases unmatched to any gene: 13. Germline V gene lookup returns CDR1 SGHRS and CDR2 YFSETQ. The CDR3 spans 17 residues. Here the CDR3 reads CASSLEDNRGLLGELFF. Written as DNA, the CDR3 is TGCGCCAGCAGCTTGGAAGATAACAGGGGCCTTCTGGGGGAGCTGTTTTTT.

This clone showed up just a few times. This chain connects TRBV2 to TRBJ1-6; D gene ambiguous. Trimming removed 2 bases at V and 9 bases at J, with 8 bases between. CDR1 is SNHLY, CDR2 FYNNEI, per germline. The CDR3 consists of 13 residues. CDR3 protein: CASSETVSSPLHF. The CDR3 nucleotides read TGTGCCAGCAGTGAAACAGTTTCTTCACCCCTCCACTTT.

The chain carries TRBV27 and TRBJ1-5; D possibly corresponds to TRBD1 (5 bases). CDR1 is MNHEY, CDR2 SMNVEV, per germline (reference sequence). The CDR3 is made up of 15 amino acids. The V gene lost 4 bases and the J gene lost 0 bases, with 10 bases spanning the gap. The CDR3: CASSYSGISNQPQHF. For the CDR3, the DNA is TGTGCCAGCAGTTATTCAGGGATTAGCAATCAGCCCCAGCATTTT.

The CDR3 loop reads CASSLAGAYNEQFF. The CDR3, as DNA: TGTGCCAGCAGCTTAGCAGGGGCTTACAATGAGCAGTTCTTC. The chain links TRBV7-9 to TRBJ2-1, with D maybe TRBD1 (5 bases). The CDR3 covers 14 residues. Trimming cost V 0 bases and J 4 bases, with 7 bases left between them. The germline gives CDR1 SEHNR, CDR2 FQNEAQ (reference sequence).

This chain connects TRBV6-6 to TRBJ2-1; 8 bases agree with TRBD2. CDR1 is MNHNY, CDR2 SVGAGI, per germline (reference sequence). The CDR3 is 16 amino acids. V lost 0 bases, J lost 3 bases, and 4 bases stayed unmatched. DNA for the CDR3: TGTGCCAGCAGTTACTCATCGGGGGGGCACTACAATGAGCAGTTCTTC. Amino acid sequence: CASSYSSGGHYNEQFF.

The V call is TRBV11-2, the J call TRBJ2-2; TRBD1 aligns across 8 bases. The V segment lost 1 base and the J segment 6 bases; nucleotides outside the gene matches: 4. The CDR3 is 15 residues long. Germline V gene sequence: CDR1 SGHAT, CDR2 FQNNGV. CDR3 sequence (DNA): TGTGCCAGCAGCTTAGTCGACAGGGGCCCCGGGGAGCTGTTTTTT. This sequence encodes CASSLVDRGPGELFF.

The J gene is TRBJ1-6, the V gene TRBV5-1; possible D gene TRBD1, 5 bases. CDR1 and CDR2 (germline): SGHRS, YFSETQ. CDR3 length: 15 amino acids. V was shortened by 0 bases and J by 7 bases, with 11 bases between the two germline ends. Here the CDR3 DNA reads TGCGCCAGCAGCTTGGGGGGCACCGGAAATTCACCCCTCCACTTT. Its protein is CASSLGGTGNSPLHF.

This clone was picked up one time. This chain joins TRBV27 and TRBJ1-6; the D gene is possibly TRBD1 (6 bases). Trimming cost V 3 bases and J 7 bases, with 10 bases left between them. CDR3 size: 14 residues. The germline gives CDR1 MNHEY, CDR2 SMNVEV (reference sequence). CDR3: CASSFWGLNSPLHF. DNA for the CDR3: TGTGCCAGCAGTTTTTGGGGGCTGAATTCACCCCTCCACTTT.

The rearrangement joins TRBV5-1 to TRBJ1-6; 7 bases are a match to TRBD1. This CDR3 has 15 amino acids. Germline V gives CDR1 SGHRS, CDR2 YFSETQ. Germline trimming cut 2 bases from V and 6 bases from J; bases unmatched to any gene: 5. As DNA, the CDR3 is TGCGCCAGCAGCTTCGCGACAGGGTTTAATTCACCCCTCCACTTT. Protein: CASSFATGFNSPLHF.